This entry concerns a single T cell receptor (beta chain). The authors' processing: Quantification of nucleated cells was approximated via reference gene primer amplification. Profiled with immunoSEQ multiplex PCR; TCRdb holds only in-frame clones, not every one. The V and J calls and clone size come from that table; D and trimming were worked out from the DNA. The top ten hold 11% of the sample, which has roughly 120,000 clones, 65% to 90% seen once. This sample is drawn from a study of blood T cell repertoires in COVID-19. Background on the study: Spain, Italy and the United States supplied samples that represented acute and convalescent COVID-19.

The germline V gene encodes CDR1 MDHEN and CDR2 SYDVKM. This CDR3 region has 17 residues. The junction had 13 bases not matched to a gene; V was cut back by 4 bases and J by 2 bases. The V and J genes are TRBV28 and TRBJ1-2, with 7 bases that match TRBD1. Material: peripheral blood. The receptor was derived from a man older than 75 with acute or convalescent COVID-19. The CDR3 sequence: CASSSEDRTIENYGYTF. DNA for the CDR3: TGTGCCAGCAGTTCTGAGGACAGGACTATAGAGAACTATGGCTACACCTTC.